Below are 21 T cell receptor beta chains sequenced from a single sample in a study of shared clonotypes between healthy human individuals. The repertoire was sequenced with immunoSEQ multiplex PCR; TCRdb's copy has only in-frame clones and lacks some. This table holds millions of clones, 90% to 95% found once. The material sequenced was naive CD4+ T cells sorted from blood. The sample's subset: CD45RA+ positively selected. The receptor set was obtained from a man younger than 35 in good health.

The gene calls are TRBV4-1 and TRBJ2-7; TRBD1 or TRBD2 may be the D gene (6 bases each). Per germline, CDR1 MGHRA and CDR2 YSYEKL. Trimming removed 1 base at V and 4 bases at J, with 11 bases between. The length of the CDR3 is 14 residues. CDR3 region: CASSQGEGGYEQYF. The CDR3 nucleotides are TGCGCCAGCAGCCAAGGGGAAGGGGGGTACGAGCAGTACTTC.

The chain uses TRBV18 and TRBJ2-2, with no clear D. The CDR3 runs to 15 residues. The V and J ends lost 5 bases and 4 bases respectively, with 14 bases between them. Germline CDR1 is KGHSH and CDR2 is LQKENI. This CDR3 is CASSRQPGITGELFF. Written as DNA, the CDR3 is TGTGCCAGCTCAAGACAACCTGGAATCACCGGGGAGCTGTTTTTT.

This chain joins TRBV2 and TRBJ2-5; 12 positions agree with TRBD2. Germline V CDR1 and CDR2: SNHLY, FYNNEI. Trimming took 5 bases from V and 5 from J; bases not matched to a gene: 3. The CDR3 runs 14 residues. The chain's CDR3 is CASSTSGGRETQYF. In DNA form, the CDR3 reads TGTGCCAGCAGTACTAGCGGGGGGCGGGAGACCCAGTACTTC.

The V gene is TRBV5-4, the J gene TRBJ2-7; D gene uncertain. The CDR3 runs to 12 residues. The ends were cut back, 4 bases at V and 6 bases at J, with 11 bases in the middle. Looked up from germline, CDR1 is SGHNT and CDR2 is YYREEE (reference sequence). This CDR3 reads CASSRGSAEQYF. CDR3 DNA sequence: TGTGCCAGCAGCCGAGGCTCCGCCGAGCAGTACTTC.

This clone has only one observation. This chain joins TRBV30 and TRBJ1-1; a weak D match, TRBD1 (6 bases). CDR3 length equals 14 residues. V was trimmed by 2 bases and J by 7 bases, leaving 17 bases between them. The germline gives CDR1 GTSNPN, CDR2 SVGIG (reference sequence). The DNA of the CDR3 is TGTGCCTGGAGTCCGGGGGCAGGGTACGGTGAAGCTTTCTTT. Protein product: CAWSPGAGYGEAFF. Looking up the rest from reference TRBV30 and TRBJ1-1 gives the full variable domain: SQTIHQWPATLVQPVGSPLSLECTVEGTSNPNLYWYRQAAGRGLQLLFYSVGIGQISSEVPQNLSASRPQDRQFILSSKKLLLSDSGFYLCAWSPGAGYGEAFFGQGTRLTVV.

A single count supports this clone. The same CDR3 arises from other DNA sequences in this sample as well. The chain links TRBV5-1 to TRBJ2-2, with 10 bases identical to TRBD2. Germline V CDR1 and CDR2: SGHRS, YFSETQ. This CDR3 has 15 amino acids. Losses at the gene ends were 4 bases for V and 4 bases for J; bases not matched to a gene: 4. CDR3 nucleotide sequence: TGCGCCAGCAGCCTTCGGACTAGCGGCACCGGGGAGCTGTTTTTT. This encodes CASSLRTSGTGELFF.

The rearrangement joins TRBV5-1 to TRBJ2-7; D is unclear. This CDR3 region has 14 residues. The germline V gene has CDR1 SGHRS and CDR2 YFSETQ. V lost 4 bases to trimming and J lost 3 bases, with 14 bases between them. The CDR3 nucleotides read TGCGCCAGCAGCGTGGGATTTGACGGCTACGAGCAGTACTTC. Its protein is CASSVGFDGYEQYF.

The rearrangement links TRBV25-1 to TRBJ2-3; 7 positions agree with TRBD2. This CDR3 region has 14 residues. V lost 10 bases and J lost 2; bases outside the gene matches: 9. CDR1 is MGHDK, CDR2 SYGVNS, per germline. CDR3 nucleotide sequence: TGTGCCACCGAGGGAGGGCGGCTCACAGATACGCAGTATTTT. Encoded protein: CATEGGRLTDTQYF.

The chain combines TRBV7-9 with TRBJ1-1, with D unresolved. Germline CDR1 reads SEHNR; CDR2 reads FQNEAQ (reference sequence). Trimming stripped 7 bases from V and 3 bases from J, with 9 bases between. This CDR3 is 12 amino acids long. Here the CDR3 reads CASTIGYTEAFF. CDR3 DNA sequence: TGTGCCAGCACCATAGGGTACACTGAAGCTTTCTTT.

V is TRBV11-1 and J is TRBJ1-1, with 7 positions matching TRBD1. This CDR3 has 15 amino acids. Trimming cost V 6 bases and J 0 bases; bases outside gene matches: 7. Germline loops: CDR1 SGHAT, CDR2 FQDESV (reference sequence). CDR3 bases: TGTGCCAGCAGGGGGGGACAGCTCATGAACACTGAAGCTTTCTTT. It encodes CASRGGQLMNTEAFF.

The chain has TRBV5-1 and TRBJ2-7, with 9 bases matching TRBD1. CDR3 length equals 15 residues. The germline V gene encodes CDR1 SGHRS and CDR2 YFSETQ. V trimming: 0 bases; J trimming: 2 bases; junction bases outside the gene matches: 3. Here the CDR3 DNA reads TGCGCCAGCAGCTTGGTAGGGACAGGGACCTACGAGCAGTACTTC. Translated: CASSLVGTGTYEQYF.

The V call is TRBV7-2, the J call TRBJ1-1; no clear D. V was trimmed by 0 bases and J by 0 bases, leaving 11 bases between them. The germline CDR1 and CDR2 sequences are SGHTA and FQGNSA. The CDR3 is 16 residues long. Written as DNA, the CDR3 is TGTGCCAGCAGCTTAGCGTCTATGCTAATGAACACTGAAGCTTTCTTT. Encoded protein: CASSLASMLMNTEAFF.

The chain couples TRBV5-8 to TRBJ1-6; the D is unclear. CDR1 SGHTS and CDR2 YDEGEE come from the germline V gene. V was clipped by 1 base and J by 10 bases, with 6 bases between them. CDR3 length equals 12 residues. This CDR3 is CASSLTGSPLHF. The CDR3 region has the DNA TGTGCCAGCAGCTTGACTGGGTCACCCCTCCACTTT.

The gene calls are TRBV5-1 and TRBJ2-1; a weak D match, TRBD1 (7 bases). This CDR3 region has 17 residues. Germline values: CDR1 SGHRS, CDR2 YFSETQ. V dropped 4 bases and J dropped 0 bases, with 17 bases sitting between them. CDR3 sequence (DNA): TGCGCCAGCAGCAAGGAATCAGGGGGGAGCTCCTACAATGAGCAGTTCTTC. Its protein is CASSKESGGSSYNEQFF.

The J gene is TRBJ2-1, the V gene TRBV5-1; TRBD2 agrees at 8 bases. The V gene's germline CDR1 is SGHRS and CDR2 YFSETQ. The CDR3 has 14 amino acids. After removal of 5 bases from V and 8 bases from J, the junction contained 9 bases not matched to a gene. This chain's CDR3 is CASSLGGLVDEQFF. Here the CDR3 DNA reads TGCGCCAGCAGTCTAGGGGGACTAGTCGATGAGCAGTTCTTC.

The CDR3 spells CASSELRQEQFF. CDR3 bases: TGTGCCAGCAGTGAATTGAGACAGGAGCAGTTCTTC. V and J are TRBV2 and TRBJ2-1; D is possibly TRBD1 (5 bases). Trimming took 2 bases from V and 10 from J, leaving 9 bases between them. Germline V gene data show CDR1 as SNHLY and CDR2 as FYNNEI. The CDR3 runs 12 residues.

The J gene is TRBJ2-6, the V gene TRBV27; D is possibly TRBD2 (6 bases). CDR3 length equals 15 residues. V was pared by 10 bases and J by 1 base, with 14 bases between. From germline, CDR1 is MNHEY and CDR2 SMNVEV (reference sequence). In nucleotides, the CDR3 is TGTGCCATCCTGGAACGGGGGTCTGGGGCCAACGTCCTGACTTTC. Its translation: CAILERGSGANVLTF.

This clone was picked up one time. V usage is TRBV29-1 and J usage is TRBJ2-5; D gene uncertain. Germline V gives CDR1 SQVTM, CDR2 ANQGSEA. The V gene lost 6 bases and the J gene lost 2 bases, with 22 bases spanning the gap. This CDR3 region has 16 residues. The CDR3 nucleotides read TGCAGCGTCTGGCGCCCGGCAGGAACCCTTCAAGAGACCCAGTACTTC. Translating gives CSVWRPAGTLQETQYF.

This clone was seen just once. This chain links TRBV5-1 with TRBJ2-5; possibly TRBD2 for D (5 bases). The CDR3 is made up of 15 amino acids. Germline V gene sequence: CDR1 SGHRS, CDR2 YFSETQ. V lost 3 bases and J lost 2, with 14 bases in between. CDR3 bases: TGCGCCAGCAGCTCCACACTAGTAGATCAAGAGACCCAGTACTTC. Its translation is CASSSTLVDQETQYF. The complete variable domain, with remaining parts taken from reference TRBV5-1 and TRBJ2-5, reads KAGVTQTPRYLIKTRGQQVTLSCSPISGHRSVSWYQQTPGQGLQFLFEYFSETQRNKGNFPGRFSGRQFSNSRSEMNVSTLELGDSALYLCASSSTLVDQETQYFGPGTRLLVL.

The gene calls are TRBV18 and TRBJ2-3; D is possibly TRBD2 (5 bases). This CDR3 is 15 amino acids long. Trimming stripped 6 bases from V and 6 bases from J, with 19 bases between. CDR1 is KGHSH, CDR2 LQKENI, per germline. CDR3 in DNA: TGTGCCAGCTCGGTGCGGGTCGCGACTATGGATACGCAGTATTTT. It is translated as CASSVRVATMDTQYF.

This chain connects TRBV7-9 to TRBJ2-7, with 10 nucleotides matching TRBD2. V lost 5 bases to trimming and J lost 7 bases; unmatched junction nucleotides: 5. Germline V gene sequence: CDR1 SEHNR, CDR2 FQNEAQ (reference sequence). CDR3 length equals 13 residues. CDR3 region: CASSTTSGPEQYF. The CDR3 region has the DNA TGTGCCAGCAGCACGACTAGCGGGCCGGAGCAGTACTTC.